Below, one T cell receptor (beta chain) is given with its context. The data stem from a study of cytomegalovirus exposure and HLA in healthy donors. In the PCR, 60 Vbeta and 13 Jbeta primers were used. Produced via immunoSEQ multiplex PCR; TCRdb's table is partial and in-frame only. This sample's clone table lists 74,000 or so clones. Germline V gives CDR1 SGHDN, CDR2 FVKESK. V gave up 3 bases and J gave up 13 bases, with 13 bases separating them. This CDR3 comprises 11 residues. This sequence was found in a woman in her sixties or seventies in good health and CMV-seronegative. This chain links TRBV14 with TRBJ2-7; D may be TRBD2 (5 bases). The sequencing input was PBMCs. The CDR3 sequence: CASSQAGPIYF. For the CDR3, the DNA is TGTGCCAGCAGCCAGGCGGGCCCCATCTACTTC.